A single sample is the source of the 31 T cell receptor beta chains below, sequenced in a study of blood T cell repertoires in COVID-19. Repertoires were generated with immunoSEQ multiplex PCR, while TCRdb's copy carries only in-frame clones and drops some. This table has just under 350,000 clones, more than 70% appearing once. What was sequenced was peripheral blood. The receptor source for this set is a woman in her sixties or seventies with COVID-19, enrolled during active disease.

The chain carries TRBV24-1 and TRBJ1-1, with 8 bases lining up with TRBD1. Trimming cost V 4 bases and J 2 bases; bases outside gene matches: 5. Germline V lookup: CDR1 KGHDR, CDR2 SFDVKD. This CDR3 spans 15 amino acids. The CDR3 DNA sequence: TGTGCCACCAGTGACTCGGACAGGGACAACACTGAAGCTTTCTTT. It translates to CATSDSDRDNTEAFF.

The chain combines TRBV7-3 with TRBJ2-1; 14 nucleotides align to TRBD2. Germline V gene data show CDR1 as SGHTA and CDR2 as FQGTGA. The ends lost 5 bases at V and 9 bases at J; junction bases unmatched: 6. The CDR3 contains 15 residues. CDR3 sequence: CASSEGTSGGGEQFF. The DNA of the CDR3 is TGTGCCAGCAGCGAAGGGACTAGCGGGGGTGGTGAGCAGTTCTTC.

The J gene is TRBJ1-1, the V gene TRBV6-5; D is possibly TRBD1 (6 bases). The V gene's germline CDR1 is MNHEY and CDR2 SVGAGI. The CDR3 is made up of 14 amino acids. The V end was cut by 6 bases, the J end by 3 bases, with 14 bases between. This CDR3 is CASSGQYGDTEAFF. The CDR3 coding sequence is TGTGCCAGCAGCGGACAGTATGGCGACACTGAAGCTTTCTTT.

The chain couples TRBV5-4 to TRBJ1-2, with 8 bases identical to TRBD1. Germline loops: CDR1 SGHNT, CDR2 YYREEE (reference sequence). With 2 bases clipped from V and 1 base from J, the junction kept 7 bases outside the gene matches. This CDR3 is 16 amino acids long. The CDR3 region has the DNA TGTGCCAGCAGCTTCCCGGGACAGGAGATTAACTATGGCTACACCTTC. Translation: CASSFPGQEINYGYTF.

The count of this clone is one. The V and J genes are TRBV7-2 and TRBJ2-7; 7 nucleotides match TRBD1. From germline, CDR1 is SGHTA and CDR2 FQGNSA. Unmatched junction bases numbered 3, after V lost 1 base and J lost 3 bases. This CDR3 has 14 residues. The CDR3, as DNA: TGTGCCAGCAGCTTAGAACACAGGGGCTACGAGCAGTACTTC. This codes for CASSLEHRGYEQYF.

Here the CDR3 DNA reads TGTGCCAGCAGTTTCATCGGACAGGGGGCGTTTGGCTACACCTTC. Translated, it gives CASSFIGQGAFGYTF. The J gene is TRBJ1-2, the V gene TRBV6-6; 11 nucleotides agree with TRBD1. CDR3 length: 15 amino acids. Trimming at V came to 4 bases and at J to 7 bases, leaving 8 bases not matched to a gene. Per germline, CDR1 MNHNY and CDR2 SVGAGI (reference sequence).

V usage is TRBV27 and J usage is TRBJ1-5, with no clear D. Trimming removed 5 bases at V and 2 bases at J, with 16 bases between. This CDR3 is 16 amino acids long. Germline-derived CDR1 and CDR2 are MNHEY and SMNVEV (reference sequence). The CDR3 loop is CASSPQRDRGNQPQHF. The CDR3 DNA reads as TGTGCCAGCAGTCCCCAACGGGATCGGGGCAATCAGCCCCAGCATTTT.

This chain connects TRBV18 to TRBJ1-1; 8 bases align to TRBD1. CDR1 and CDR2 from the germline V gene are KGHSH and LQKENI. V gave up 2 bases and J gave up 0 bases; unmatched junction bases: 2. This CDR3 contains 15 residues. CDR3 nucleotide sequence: TGTGCCAGCTCACCAGGGACAGGCTTGAACACTGAAGCTTTCTTT. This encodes CASSPGTGLNTEAFF.

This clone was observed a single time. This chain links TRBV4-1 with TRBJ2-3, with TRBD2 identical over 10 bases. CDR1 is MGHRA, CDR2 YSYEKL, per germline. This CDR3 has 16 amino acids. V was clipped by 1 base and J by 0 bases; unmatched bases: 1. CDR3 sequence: CASSQGTSGSTDTQYF. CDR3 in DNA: TGCGCCAGCAGCCAAGGGACTAGCGGAAGCACAGATACGCAGTATTTT.

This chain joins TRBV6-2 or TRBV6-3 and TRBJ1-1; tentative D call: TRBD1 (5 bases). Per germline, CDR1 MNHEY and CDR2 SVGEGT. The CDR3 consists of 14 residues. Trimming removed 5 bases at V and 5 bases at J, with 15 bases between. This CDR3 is CASSERQSRTEAFF. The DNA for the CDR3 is TGTGCCAGCAGTGAGAGACAGAGTCGGACTGAAGCTTTCTTT.

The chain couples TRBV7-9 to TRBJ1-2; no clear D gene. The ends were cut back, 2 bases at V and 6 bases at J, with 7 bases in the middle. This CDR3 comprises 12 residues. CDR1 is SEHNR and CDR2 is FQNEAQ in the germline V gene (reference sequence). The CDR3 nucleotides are TGTGCCAGCAGCTTACGGGGAAATGGCTACACCTTC. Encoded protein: CASSLRGNGYTF.

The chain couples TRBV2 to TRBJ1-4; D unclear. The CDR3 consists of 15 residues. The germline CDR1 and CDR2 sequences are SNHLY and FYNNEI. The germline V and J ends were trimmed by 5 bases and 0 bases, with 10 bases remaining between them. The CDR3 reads CASSRQVATNEKLFF. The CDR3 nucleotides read TGTGCCAGCAGTAGGCAGGTTGCAACTAATGAAAAACTGTTTTTT. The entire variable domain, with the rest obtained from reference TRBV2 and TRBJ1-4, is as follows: EPEVTQTPSHQVTQMGQEVILRCVPISNHLYFYWYRQILGQKVEFLVSFYNNEISEKSEIFDDQFSVERPDGSNFTLKIRSTKLEDSAMYFCASSRQVATNEKLFFGSGTQLSVL.

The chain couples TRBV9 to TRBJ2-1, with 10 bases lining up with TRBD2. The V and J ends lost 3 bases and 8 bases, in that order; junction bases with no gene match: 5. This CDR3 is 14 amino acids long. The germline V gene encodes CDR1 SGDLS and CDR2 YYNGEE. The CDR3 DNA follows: TGTGCCAGCAGCGAGAAGCGGGGGGGCGATGAGCAGTTCTTC. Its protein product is CASSEKRGGDEQFF.

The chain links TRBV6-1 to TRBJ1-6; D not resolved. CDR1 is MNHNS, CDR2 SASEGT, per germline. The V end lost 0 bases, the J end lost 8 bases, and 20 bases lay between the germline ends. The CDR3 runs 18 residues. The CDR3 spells CASSEAEGGSEKDSPLHF. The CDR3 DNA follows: TGTGCCAGCAGTGAAGCAGAAGGTGGTTCGGAGAAAGATTCACCCCTCCACTTT.

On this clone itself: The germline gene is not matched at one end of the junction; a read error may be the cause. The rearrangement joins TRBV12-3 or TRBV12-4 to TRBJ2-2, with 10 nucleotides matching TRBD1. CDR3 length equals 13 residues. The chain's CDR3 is CASSLTGGGQLFF. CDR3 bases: TGTGCCAGCAGTTTGACAGGGGGCGGGCAGCTGTTTTTT.

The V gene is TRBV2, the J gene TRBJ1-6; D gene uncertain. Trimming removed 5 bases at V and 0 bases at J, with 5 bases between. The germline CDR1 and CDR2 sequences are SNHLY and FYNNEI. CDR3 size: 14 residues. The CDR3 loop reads CASSRGSYNSPLHF. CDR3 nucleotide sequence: TGTGCCAGCAGTCGGGGCTCCTATAATTCACCCCTCCACTTT. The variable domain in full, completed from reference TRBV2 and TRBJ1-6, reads EPEVTQTPSHQVTQMGQEVILRCVPISNHLYFYWYRQILGQKVEFLVSFYNNEISEKSEIFDDQFSVERPDGSNFTLKIRSTKLEDSAMYFCASSRGSYNSPLHFGNGTRLTVT.

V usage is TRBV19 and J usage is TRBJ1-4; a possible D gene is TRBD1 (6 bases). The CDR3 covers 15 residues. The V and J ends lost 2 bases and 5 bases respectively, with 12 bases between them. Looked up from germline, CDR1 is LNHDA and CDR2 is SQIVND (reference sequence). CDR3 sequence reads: CASSIPGQKNEKLFF. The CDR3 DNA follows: TGTGCCAGTAGTATACCAGGACAGAAGAATGAAAAACTGTTTTTT.

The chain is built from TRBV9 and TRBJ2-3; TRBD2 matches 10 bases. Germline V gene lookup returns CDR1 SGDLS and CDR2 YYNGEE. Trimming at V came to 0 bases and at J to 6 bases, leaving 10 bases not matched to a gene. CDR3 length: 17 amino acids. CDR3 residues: CASSVEASGGPEDTQYF. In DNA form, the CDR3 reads TGTGCCAGCAGCGTAGAGGCTAGCGGGGGCCCGGAGGATACGCAGTATTTT.

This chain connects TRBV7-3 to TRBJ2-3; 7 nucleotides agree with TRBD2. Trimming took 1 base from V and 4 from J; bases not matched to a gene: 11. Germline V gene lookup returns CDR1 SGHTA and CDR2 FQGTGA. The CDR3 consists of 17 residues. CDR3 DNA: TGTGCCAGCAGCTTAAGACCAATAGGAAGCGGGGCAGATACGCAGTATTTT. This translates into CASSLRPIGSGADTQYF.

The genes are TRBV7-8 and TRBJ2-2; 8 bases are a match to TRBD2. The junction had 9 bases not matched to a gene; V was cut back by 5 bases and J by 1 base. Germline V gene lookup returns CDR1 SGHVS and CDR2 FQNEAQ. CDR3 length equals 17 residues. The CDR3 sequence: CASSRALAGGNTGELFF. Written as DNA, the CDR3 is TGTGCCAGCAGCCGAGCTCTCGCGGGGGGGAACACCGGGGAGCTGTTTTTT.

CDR3 region: CASRGEEDGYTF. In nucleotides, the CDR3 is TGTGCCAGCAGAGGGGAGGAGGATGGCTACACCTTC. The rearrangement joins TRBV2 to TRBJ1-2; D might be TRBD1 (5 bases). The CDR3 contains 12 residues. Trimming removed 6 bases from V and 6 bases from J, with 11 bases in between. Germline V gene lookup returns CDR1 SNHLY and CDR2 FYNNEI.

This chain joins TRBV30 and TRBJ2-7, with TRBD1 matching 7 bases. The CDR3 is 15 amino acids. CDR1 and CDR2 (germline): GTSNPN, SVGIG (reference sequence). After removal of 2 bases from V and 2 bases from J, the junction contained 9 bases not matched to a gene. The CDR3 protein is CAWSKPRQGTYEQYF. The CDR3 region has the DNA TGTGCCTGGAGTAAGCCTAGACAGGGTACCTACGAGCAGTACTTC. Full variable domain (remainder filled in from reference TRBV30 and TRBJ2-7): SQTIHQWPATLVQPVGSPLSLECTVEGTSNPNLYWYRQAAGRGLQLLFYSVGIGQISSEVPQNLSASRPQDRQFILSSKKLLLSDSGFYLCAWSKPRQGTYEQYFGPGTRLTVT.

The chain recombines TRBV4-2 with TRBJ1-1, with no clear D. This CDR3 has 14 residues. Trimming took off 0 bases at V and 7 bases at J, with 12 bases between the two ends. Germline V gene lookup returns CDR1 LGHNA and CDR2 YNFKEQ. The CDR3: CASSQDQWLVEAFF. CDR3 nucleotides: TGTGCCAGCAGCCAAGATCAATGGCTAGTTGAAGCTTTCTTT.

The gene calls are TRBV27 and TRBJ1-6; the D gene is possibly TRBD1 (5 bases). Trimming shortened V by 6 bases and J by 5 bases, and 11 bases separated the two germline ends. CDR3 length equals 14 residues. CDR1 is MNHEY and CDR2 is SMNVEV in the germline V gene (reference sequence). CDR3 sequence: CASRSTGHNSPLHF. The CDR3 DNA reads TGTGCCAGCAGATCAACAGGCCATAATTCACCCCTCCACTTT.

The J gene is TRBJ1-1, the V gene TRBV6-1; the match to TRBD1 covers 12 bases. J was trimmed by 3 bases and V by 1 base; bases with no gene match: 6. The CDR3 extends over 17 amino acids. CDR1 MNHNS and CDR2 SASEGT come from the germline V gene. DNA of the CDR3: TGTGCCAGCAGTGAAGAGGGACAGGGGGCGCTGGACACTGAAGCTTTCTTT. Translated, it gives CASSEEGQGALDTEAFF.

The DNA of the CDR3 is TGTGCCAGCAGCGCATGGGGGGATCAGCCCCAGCATTTT. Its protein product is CASSAWGDQPQHF. The rearrangement links TRBV9 to TRBJ1-5, with a tentative D call TRBD1 (5 bases). There are 13 residues in the CDR3. Germline-derived CDR1 and CDR2 are SGDLS and YYNGEE. V was pared by 3 bases and J by 5 bases, with 9 bases between.

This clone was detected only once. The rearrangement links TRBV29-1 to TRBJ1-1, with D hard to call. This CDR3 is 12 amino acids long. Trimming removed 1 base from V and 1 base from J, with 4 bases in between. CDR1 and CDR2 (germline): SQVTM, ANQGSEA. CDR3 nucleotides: TGCAGCGTTGAAGTAGCGAACACTGAAGCTTTCTTT. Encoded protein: CSVEVANTEAFF.

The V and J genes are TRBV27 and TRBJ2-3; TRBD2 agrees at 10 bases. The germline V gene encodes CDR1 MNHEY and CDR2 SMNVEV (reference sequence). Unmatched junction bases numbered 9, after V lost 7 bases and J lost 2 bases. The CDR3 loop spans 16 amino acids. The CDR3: CASTLLAGGLTDTQYF. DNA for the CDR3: TGTGCCAGCACGTTGTTAGCGGGGGGCCTCACAGATACGCAGTATTTT.

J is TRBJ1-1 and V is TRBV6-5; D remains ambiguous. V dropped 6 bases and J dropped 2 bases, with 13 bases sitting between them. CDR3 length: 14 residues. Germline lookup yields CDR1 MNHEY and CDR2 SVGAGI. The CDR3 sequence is CASSQGTLNTEAFF. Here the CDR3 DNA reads TGTGCCAGCAGCCAAGGCACACTAAACACTGAAGCTTTCTTT.

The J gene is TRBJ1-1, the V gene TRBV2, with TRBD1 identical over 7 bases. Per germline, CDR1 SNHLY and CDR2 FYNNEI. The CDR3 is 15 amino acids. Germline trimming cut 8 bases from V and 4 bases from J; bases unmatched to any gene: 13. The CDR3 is CASAFGTAGTTEAFF. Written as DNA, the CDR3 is TGTGCCAGCGCTTTCGGGACAGCCGGGACCACTGAAGCTTTCTTT.

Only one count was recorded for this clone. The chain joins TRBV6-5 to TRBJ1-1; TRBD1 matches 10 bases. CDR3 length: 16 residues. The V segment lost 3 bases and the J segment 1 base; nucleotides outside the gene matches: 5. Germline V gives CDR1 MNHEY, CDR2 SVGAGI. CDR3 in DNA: TGTGCCAGCAGTTATGACAGGGGGCGAGGGAACACTGAAGCTTTCTTT. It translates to CASSYDRGRGNTEAFF.